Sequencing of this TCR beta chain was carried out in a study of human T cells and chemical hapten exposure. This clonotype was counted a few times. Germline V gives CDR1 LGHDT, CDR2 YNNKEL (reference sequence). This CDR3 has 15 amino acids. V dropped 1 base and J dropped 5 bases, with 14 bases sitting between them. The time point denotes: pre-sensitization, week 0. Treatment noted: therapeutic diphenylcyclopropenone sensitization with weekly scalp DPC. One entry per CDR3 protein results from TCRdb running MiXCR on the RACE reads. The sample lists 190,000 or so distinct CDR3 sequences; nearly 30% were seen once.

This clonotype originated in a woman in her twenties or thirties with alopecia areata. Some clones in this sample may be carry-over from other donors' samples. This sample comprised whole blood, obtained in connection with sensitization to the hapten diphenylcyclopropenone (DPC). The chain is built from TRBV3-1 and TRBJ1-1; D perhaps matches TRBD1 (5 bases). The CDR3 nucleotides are TGTGCCAGCAGCCAAGGGGCGGGGCCTGGAACTGAAGCTTTCTTT. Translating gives CASSQGAGPGTEAFF.